The source of this T cell receptor (beta chain) is a study of T cell clonotyping in hematopoietic cell transplantation. As concerns this clone: No antigen is known for it.

General observations from the study: Graft donor and pretransplant recipient Inverse Simpson Index values predicted broader posttransplant TCR diversity. After transplant, recipient diversity fell while pathologically expanded clonotypes grew through day 180.

TCRdb keeps only in-frame clones here, not all; method: immunoSEQ multiplex PCR. The repertoire holds 35,000 to 45,000 clones, with 94% as singletons. V shed 5 bases and J shed 8 bases, with 12 bases lying between them. The CDR3 runs to 13 residues. Germline-derived CDR1 and CDR2 are SGHTA and FQGTGA. The sequenced sample was peripheral blood mononuclear cells. This TCR derives from a woman between 45 and 65 years old in good health. Some clones in this sample may be carry-over from other donors' samples. This rearrangement joins TRBV7-3 to TRBJ1-4, with D possibly matching TRBD1 (6 bases). In DNA, the CDR3 is TGTGCCAGCAGCAAGGGGGTGGGGGAAAAACTGTTTTTT. This gives the protein CASSKGVGEKLFF.